Presented here are 20 T cell receptor beta chains from one specimen sequenced in a study of T cell responses to AZD1222 COVID-19 vaccine. TCRdb's table, derived via immunoSEQ multiplex PCR, lists solely in-frame clones and lacks some. Among some 120,000 clones listed, 85% to 95% were seen once. This material consisted of peripheral blood, taken on day 0 of AZD1222 vaccination. The receptors were sampled from an adult in good health.

The chain links TRBV18 to TRBJ1-1; no reliable D call. V was shortened by 2 bases and J by 1 base, with 14 bases between the two germline ends. Germline CDR1 and CDR2: KGHSH and LQKENI. This CDR3 is built from 16 residues. CDR3 loop: CASSPTLGLTNTEAFF. Written as DNA, the CDR3 is TGTGCCAGCTCACCAACCCTTGGGCTAACGAACACTGAAGCTTTCTTT.

This sequence joins TRBV27 and TRBJ2-2; maybe TRBD2 (5 bases). The ends were cut back, 2 bases at V and 4 bases at J, with 5 bases in the middle. The CDR3 has 13 amino acids. The germline CDR1 and CDR2 sequences are MNHEY and SMNVEV (reference sequence). The CDR3 bases are TGTGCCAGCAGTTTAGGAGGCACCGGGGAGCTGTTTTTT. This translates into CASSLGGTGELFF.

The V gene is TRBV12-3 or TRBV12-4, the J gene TRBJ1-1, with D hard to call. This CDR3 is built from 13 residues. V lost 7 bases, J lost 0 bases, and 9 bases lay in between. CDR3 loop: CASIPTLNTEAFF. In DNA, the CDR3 is TGTGCCAGCATCCCCACTCTGAACACTGAAGCTTTCTTT.

This clone was detected once. This chain connects TRBV2 to TRBJ2-1; TRBD2 agrees at 10 bases. CDR3 length: 15 amino acids. The germline CDR1 and CDR2 sequences are SNHLY and FYNNEI. The V and J ends lost 3 bases and 6 bases, in that order; junction bases with no gene match: 5. CDR3 region: CASSDPGLASNEQFF. DNA of the CDR3: TGTGCCAGCAGTGACCCGGGACTAGCGTCCAATGAGCAGTTCTTC.

This chain joins TRBV12-3 or TRBV12-4 and TRBJ1-4; TRBD1 might be the D (5 bases). This CDR3 comprises 12 residues. The V and J ends lost 6 bases and 8 bases respectively, with 10 bases between them. This chain's CDR3 is CASRGRPEKLFF. The CDR3 region has the DNA TGTGCCAGCAGGGGACGGCCGGAAAAACTGTTTTTT.

This clone is judged medium-sized. V gene TRBV28 combines with J gene TRBJ1-5; D not resolved. CDR1 and CDR2 (germline): MDHEN, SYDVKM. The CDR3 sequence is 13 residues long. V lost 6 bases, J lost 3 bases, and 9 bases lay in between. This chain's CDR3 is CASSPSFNQPQHF. Written as DNA, the CDR3 is TGTGCCAGCAGCCCTAGTTTCAATCAGCCCCAGCATTTT.

V is TRBV18 and J is TRBJ1-1, with D tentatively TRBD1 (5 bases). The CDR3 has 14 amino acids. Trimming cost V 4 bases and J 4 bases, with 13 bases left between them. Germline CDR1 KGHSH, CDR2 LQKENI. The CDR3, as DNA: TGTGCCAGCTCACAGGGACTGCAGGCCACTGAAGCTTTCTTT. Translated, it gives CASSQGLQATEAFF. Drawing the rest from reference TRBV18 and TRBJ1-1, the complete variable domain is NAGVMQNPRHLVRRRGQEARLRCSPMKGHSHVYWYRQLPEEGLKFMVYLQKENIIDESGMPKERFSAEFPKEGPSILRIQQVVRGDSAAYFCASSQGLQATEAFFGQGTRLTVV.

The chain carries TRBV11-2 and TRBJ2-7; perhaps TRBD2 as D (6 bases). Germline V gene lookup returns CDR1 SGHAT and CDR2 FQNNGV. V gave up 5 bases and J gave up 0 bases, with 14 bases separating them. This CDR3 is 15 amino acids long. For the CDR3, the DNA is TGTGCCAGCAGCCCCTGGGACGGGAGCTCCTACGAGCAGTACTTC. Its protein product is CASSPWDGSSYEQYF. The full variable domain, in which reference TRBV11-2 and TRBJ2-7 provide the parts outside the CDR3, is EAGVAQSPRYKIIEKRQSVAFWCNPISGHATLYWYQQILGQGPKLLIQFQNNGVVDDSQLPKDRFSAERLKGVDSTLKIQPAKLEDSAVYLCASSPWDGSSYEQYFGPGTRLTVT.

This chain links TRBV2 with TRBJ1-2; D uncertain. The CDR3 sequence is 13 residues long. Germline V gene sequence: CDR1 SNHLY, CDR2 FYNNEI. Trimming took 10 bases from V and 4 from J, leaving 16 bases between them. The CDR3 here is CATTGEAAYGYTF. The CDR3 bases are TGTGCCACCACTGGAGAGGCAGCCTATGGCTACACCTTC.

V gene TRBV28 combines with J gene TRBJ1-2; TRBD1 matches at 7 bases. J gave up 8 bases and V 5 bases, and 8 bases lay outside the gene matches. CDR1 is MDHEN and CDR2 is SYDVKM in the germline V gene. This CDR3 is 13 amino acids long. The CDR3 sequence is CASSLTGVSGYTF. DNA for the CDR3: TGTGCCAGCAGTCTAACAGGGGTTTCGGGCTACACCTTC.

The genes are TRBV3-1 (or the pseudogene TRBV3-2) and TRBJ2-3, with 7 bases lining up with TRBD2. Germline CDR1 and CDR2: LGHDT and YNNKEL (reference sequence). J lost 8 bases, V lost 0 bases, and 11 bases had no gene match. The CDR3 consists of 16 residues. The CDR3, as DNA: TGTGCCAGCAGCCAAGAGCCGGGAGGCGGACTAGGTACGCAGTATTTT. It yields the protein CASSQEPGGGLGTQYF.

The V call is TRBV6-5, the J call TRBJ2-3; no definite D call. CDR3 length equals 13 residues. Germline CDR1 and CDR2: MNHEY and SVGAGI. The ends were cut back, 4 bases at V and 1 base at J, with 6 bases in the middle. The CDR3 coding sequence is TGTGCCAGCAGTTCGACTGGCACAGATACGCAGTATTTT. It codes for CASSSTGTDTQYF.

This chain joins TRBV19 and TRBJ1-2, with D possibly being TRBD1 (6 bases). Germline V gives CDR1 LNHDA, CDR2 SQIVND (reference sequence). The CDR3 runs 17 residues. Trimming removed 10 bases from V and 0 bases from J, with 24 bases in between. CDR3 sequence (DNA): TGTGCCACCCTCTTCCCCCAGGGGCGATCGTCTAACTATGGCTACACCTTC. Its translation: CATLFPQGRSSNYGYTF.

The genes are TRBV7-6 and TRBJ2-7; possible D gene TRBD2, 7 bases. The V and J ends lost 5 bases and 4 bases respectively, with 15 bases between them. The CDR3 runs to 14 residues. Germline-derived CDR1 and CDR2 are SGHVS and FNYEAQ. CDR3 region: CASSPSEGGYEQYF. The CDR3 DNA sequence: TGTGCCAGCAGCCCATCTGAGGGGGGGTACGAGCAGTACTTC.

This clone was found a few times. V gene TRBV28 combines with J gene TRBJ2-5; 11 positions agree with TRBD1. The germline CDR1 and CDR2 sequences are MDHEN and SYDVKM. V trimming: 3 bases; J trimming: 1 base; junction bases outside the gene matches: 10. The length of the CDR3 is 18 residues. CDR3: CASSFRRFGTGGQETQYF. CDR3 nucleotides: TGTGCCAGCAGTTTCCGTCGGTTCGGGACAGGGGGCCAAGAGACCCAGTACTTC.

The chain links TRBV28 to TRBJ2-7; D is unclear. Trimming removed 2 bases at V and 0 bases at J, with 8 bases between. CDR1 MDHEN and CDR2 SYDVKM come from the germline V gene. The CDR3 extends over 14 amino acids. In DNA form, the CDR3 reads TGTGCCAGCAGTTTACCATTTCGCTCCTACGAGCAGTACTTC. This gives the protein CASSLPFRSYEQYF.

The chain carries TRBV25-1 and TRBJ1-3; TRBD1 matches at 10 bases. The CDR3 is 15 amino acids. V shed 6 bases, J shed 4 bases, and the junction held 6 bases outside the gene matches. The germline V gene encodes CDR1 MGHDK and CDR2 SYGVNS. Here the CDR3 reads CASSPTGGIGNTIYF. In nucleotides, the CDR3 is TGTGCCAGCAGCCCGACAGGGGGCATAGGAAACACCATATATTTT.

V is TRBV19 and J is TRBJ1-1, with a possible D match to TRBD1 (6 bases). The V end lost 10 bases, the J end lost 3 bases, and 9 bases lay between the germline ends. The germline CDR1 and CDR2 sequences are LNHDA and SQIVND (reference sequence). CDR3 length equals 11 residues. CDR3 residues: CATYRDTEAFF. The DNA of the CDR3 is TGTGCCACTTACAGGGACACTGAAGCTTTCTTT.

The chain is built from TRBV2 and TRBJ1-4; 7 positions match TRBD1. CDR3 length: 14 amino acids. V was pared by 6 bases and J by 8 bases, with 9 bases of the junction left unmatched. CDR1 SNHLY and CDR2 FYNNEI come from the germline V gene. The CDR3 DNA sequence: TGTGCCAGCAGGTTTGGCAGGGGGAAGGAAAAACTGTTTTTT. This sequence encodes CASRFGRGKEKLFF.

The chain couples TRBV4-1 to TRBJ2-5, with 10 bases identical to TRBD2. The length of the CDR3 is 13 residues. In germline, CDR1 is MGHRA, CDR2 YSYEKL. V lost 6 bases, J lost 5 bases, and 3 bases stayed unmatched. CDR3: CASSQTSGETQYF. The CDR3 nucleotides are TGCGCCAGCAGTCAGACTAGCGGGGAGACCCAGTACTTC.